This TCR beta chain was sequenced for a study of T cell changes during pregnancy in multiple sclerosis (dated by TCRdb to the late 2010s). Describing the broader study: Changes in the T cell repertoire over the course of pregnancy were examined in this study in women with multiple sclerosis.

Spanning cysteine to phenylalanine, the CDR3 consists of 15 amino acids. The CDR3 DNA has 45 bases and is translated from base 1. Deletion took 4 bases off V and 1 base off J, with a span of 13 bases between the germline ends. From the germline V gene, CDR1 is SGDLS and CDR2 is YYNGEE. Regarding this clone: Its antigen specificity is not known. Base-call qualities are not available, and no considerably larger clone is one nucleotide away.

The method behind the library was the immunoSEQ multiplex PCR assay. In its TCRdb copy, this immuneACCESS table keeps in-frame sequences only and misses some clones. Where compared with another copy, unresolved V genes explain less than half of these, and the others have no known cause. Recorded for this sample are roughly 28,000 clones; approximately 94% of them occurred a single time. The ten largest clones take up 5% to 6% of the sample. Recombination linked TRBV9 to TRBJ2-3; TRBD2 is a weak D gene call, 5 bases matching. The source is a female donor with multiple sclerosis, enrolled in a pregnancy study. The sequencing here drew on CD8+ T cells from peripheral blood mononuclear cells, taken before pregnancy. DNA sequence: TGTGCCAGCAGCCCCATAGCGTTAGGCACAGATACGCAGTATTTT. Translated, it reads CASSPIALGTDTQYF.